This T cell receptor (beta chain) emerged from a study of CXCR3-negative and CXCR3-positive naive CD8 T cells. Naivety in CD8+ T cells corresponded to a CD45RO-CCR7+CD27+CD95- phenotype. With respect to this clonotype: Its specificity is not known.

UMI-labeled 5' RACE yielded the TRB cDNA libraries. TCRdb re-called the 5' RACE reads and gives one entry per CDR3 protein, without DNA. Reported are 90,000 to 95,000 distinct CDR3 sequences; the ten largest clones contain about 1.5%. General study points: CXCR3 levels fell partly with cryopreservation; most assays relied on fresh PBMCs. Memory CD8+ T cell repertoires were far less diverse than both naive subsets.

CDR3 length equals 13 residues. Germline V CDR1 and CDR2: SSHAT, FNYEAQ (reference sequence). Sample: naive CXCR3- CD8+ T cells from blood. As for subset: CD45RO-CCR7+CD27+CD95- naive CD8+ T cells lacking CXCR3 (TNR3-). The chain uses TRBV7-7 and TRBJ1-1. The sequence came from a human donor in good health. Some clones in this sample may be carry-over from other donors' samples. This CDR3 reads CASSLQVDTEAFF.